This TCR beta chain was sequenced for a study of T cells in Graves' hyperthyroidism and ophthalmopathy. The study's findings and limits: By a 13 V-J model, ophthalmopathy was set apart from stable hyperthyroidism. Researchers found most expanded thyroid clonotypes above 0.001 in blood as well.

The CDR3 totals 17 residues. Germline V gives CDR1 MNHEY, CDR2 SVGEGT. The V gene lost 4 bases and the J gene lost 0 bases, with 13 bases spanning the gap. There were TCR beta CDR3 regions amplified from RNA transcripts. The study used the HTBI primer set for a first-round RT-PCR of the TCR CDR3. TCRdb used MiXCR to reprocess the multiplex PCR reads, holding one entry per CDR3 protein. Of about 52,000 distinct CDR3 sequences in the sample, approximately 48% are singletons; the top ten hold about a tenth. This clonotype was counted ten times or more. Its target is not known. Material: blood. The source is a woman aged 45-59 years with Graves' ophthalmopathy. This chain joins TRBV6-2 or TRBV6-3 and TRBJ2-6; maybe TRBD2 (6 bases). In nucleotides, the CDR3 is TGTGCCAGCAGTTCCGGGACTTCAGGCTCTGGGGCCAACGTCCTGACTTTC. As protein: CASSSGTSGSGANVLTF.